What follows describes a single T cell receptor (beta chain). The antigen is unknown. The CDR3 runs 19 residues. Trimming removed 1 base at V and 0 bases at J, with 16 bases between. In germline, CDR1 is MNHEY, CDR2 SMNVEV (reference sequence). The data were taken from a study of cytomegalovirus exposure and HLA in healthy donors. Whole-study results and caveats: Likely technical artifact: a cluster of highly shared sequence variants. Later analysis associated a missense DCLRE1C variant with TCR beta V- and J-gene trimming. An apparent linkage of common viral pathogens to several of the most significant clusters emerged in a later analysis. TCR beta sequences numbering 15,000 to 20,000 were associated with HLA alleles at 0.05 false discovery rate in a later analysis.

PCR primers comprised 60 Vbeta and 13 Jbeta primers. Some clones are missing from TCRdb's copy, which holds only in-frame ones; the method was immunoSEQ multiplex PCR. The sample has around 97,000 clones; 60% to 80% are singletons. Material for sequencing was PBMCs. The V and J genes are TRBV27 and TRBJ2-6; D remains unclear. This TCR was sampled from a man in his forties or fifties in good health and CMV-seropositive. CDR3 loop: CASSLYPRSSGSGANVLTF. DNA of the CDR3: TGTGCCAGCAGTTTATACCCGAGGTCAAGTGGCTCTGGGGCCAACGTCCTGACTTTC.